This T cell receptor beta chain was obtained from a study of blood T cell repertoires in COVID-19. The overall study: The United States, Italy and Spain were the sources of the acute and convalescent COVID-19 samples. PBMCs, B-cell-depleted T cells, or T cells provided the cDNA or gDNA that made up the material.

The V gene end was trimmed by 2 bases and the J gene end by 6 bases; junction bases not matched to a gene: 7. The CDR3 runs 16 residues. Germline V gene data show CDR1 as LNHDA and CDR2 as SQIVND (reference sequence). Authors' methods: It was from reference gene primer amplification that nucleated cell counts were estimated. Clones were sequenced by immunoSEQ multiplex PCR, and TCRdb holds only the in-frame ones, with some missing. V and J calls plus clone size are reproduced from that table; the DNA served to infer D and trimming. In the table there are fewer than 250,000 clones, 86% of which are singletons.

This chain links TRBV19 with TRBJ2-2; 9 bases match TRBD2. Sequencing input: peripheral blood. The TCR originated in a woman aged 55-69 years who had recovered from COVID-19. DNA for the CDR3: TGTGCCAGTAGTATAAGGGCGGGGGGGCCCCCCGGGGAGCTGTTTTTT. The encoded protein is CASSIRAGGPPGELFF.